This T cell receptor beta chain was retrieved from a study of blood T cell repertoires in COVID-19. On the study more broadly: Samples representing acute and convalescent COVID-19 were sourced from the United States, Italy and Spain. From T cells, B-cell-depleted T cells, or PBMCs came the material, which was cDNA or gDNA.

Original methodology: Researchers report that nucleated cell counts were estimated from reference gene primer amplification. Clones were sequenced by immunoSEQ multiplex PCR, and TCRdb holds only the in-frame ones, with some missing. The DNA was the basis for D and trimming; V, J and clone size are from that table. The top ten clones hold about 0.26% of a sample with just over 650,000 clones, about 87% of them seen once. Germline V lookup: CDR1 SGDLS, CDR2 YYNGEE. V was pared by 3 bases and J by 7 bases, with 13 bases between. This CDR3 region has 14 residues. The source material was peripheral blood. The clonotype originates from a woman in her late teens or twenties with acute or convalescent COVID-19. The V call is TRBV9, the J call TRBJ2-2, with D maybe TRBD1 (6 bases). CDR3 nucleotide sequence: TGTGCCAGCAGCGCCACAGGGTCCGGCGGGGAGCTGTTTTTT. Protein sequence: CASSATGSGGELFF.